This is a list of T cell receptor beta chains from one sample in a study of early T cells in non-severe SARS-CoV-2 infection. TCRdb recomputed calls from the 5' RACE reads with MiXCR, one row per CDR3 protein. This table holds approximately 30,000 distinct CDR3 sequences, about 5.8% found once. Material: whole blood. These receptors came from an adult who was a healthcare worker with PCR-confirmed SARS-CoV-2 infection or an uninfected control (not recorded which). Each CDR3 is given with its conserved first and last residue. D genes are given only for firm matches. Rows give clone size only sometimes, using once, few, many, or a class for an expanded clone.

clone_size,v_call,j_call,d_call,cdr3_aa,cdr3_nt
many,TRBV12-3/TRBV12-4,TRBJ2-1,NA,CASRLGDNEQFF,TGTGCCAGCAGACTAGGGGACAATGAGCAGTTCTTC
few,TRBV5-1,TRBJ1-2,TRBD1,CASRMTGDSYGYTF,TGCGCCAGCAGGATGACAGGGGACTCCTATGGCTACACCTTC
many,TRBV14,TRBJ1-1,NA,CASSQLLRADMNTEAFF,TGTGCCAGCAGCCAACTTCTCCGGGCCGACATGAACACTGAAGCTTTCTTT
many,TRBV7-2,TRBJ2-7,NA,CASSSQPNRAVAYF,TGTGCCAGCAGCTCTCAACCCAACAGGGCGGTCGCTTACTTC
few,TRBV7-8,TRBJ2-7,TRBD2,CASSTGLAEGLQYF,TGTGCCAGCAGCACCGGACTAGCGGAGGGATTGCAGTACTTC
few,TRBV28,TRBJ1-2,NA,CASGARPYYGYTF,TGTGCCAGCGGGGCGCGACCGTACTATGGCTACACCTTC
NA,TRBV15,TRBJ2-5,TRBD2,CATSVTSGGQETQYF,TGTGCCACCAGCGTGACTAGCGGGGGACAAGAGACCCAGTACTTC
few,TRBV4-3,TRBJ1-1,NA,CASSPRYLNTEAFF,TGCGCCAGCAGCCCTCGATACCTGAACACTGAAGCTTTCTTT
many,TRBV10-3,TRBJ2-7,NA,CAISEDSFSYEQYF,TGTGCCATCAGTGAGGACAGTTTCTCCTACGAGCAGTACTTC
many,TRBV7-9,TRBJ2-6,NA,CASSSLRGQPNRAGANVLTF,TGTGCCAGCAGTTCACTCCGAGGACAACCGAATAGAGCCGGGGCCAACGTCCTGACTTTC
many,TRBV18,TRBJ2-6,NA,CASSPPISGANVLTF,TGTGCCAGCTCACCACCTATATCTGGGGCCAACGTCCTGACTTTC
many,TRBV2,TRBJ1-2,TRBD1,CASSRQGYGYTF,TGTGCCAGCAGCCGACAGGGGTATGGCTACACCTTC
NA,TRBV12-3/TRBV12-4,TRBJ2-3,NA,CASSLGLVGTDTQYF,TGTGCCAGCAGTTTGGGTTTAGTCGGCACAGATACGCAGTATTTT
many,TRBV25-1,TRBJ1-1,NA,CASSVAGGTEAFF,TGTGCCAGCAGTGTTGCAGGAGGTACTGAAGCTTTCTTT
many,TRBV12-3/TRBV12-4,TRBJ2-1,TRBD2,CASTLSGGPSTAYNEQFF,TGTGCCAGCACCCTGAGCGGGGGGCCAAGTACGGCCTACAATGAGCAGTTCTTC
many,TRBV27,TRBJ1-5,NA,CASSYQGNQPQHF,TGTGCCAGCAGTTACCAGGGCAACCAGCCCCAGCATTTT
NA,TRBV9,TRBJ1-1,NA,CASSERATSTEAFF,TGTGCCAGCAGCGAAAGGGCCACTTCCACTGAAGCTTTCTTT
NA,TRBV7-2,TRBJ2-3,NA,CASSLRFEGRSTDTQYF,TGTGCCAGCAGCTTACGGTTCGAGGGCCGGAGCACAGATACGCAGTATTTT
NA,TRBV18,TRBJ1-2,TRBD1,CASSLETGAYGYTF,TGTGCCAGCTCACTGGAGACAGGGGCCTATGGCTACACCTTC
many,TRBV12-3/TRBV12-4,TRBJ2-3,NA,CASSLTGTDTQYF,TGTGCCAGCAGTTTAACAGGCACAGATACGCAGTATTTT
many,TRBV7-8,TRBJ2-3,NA,CASSLAGVGRDTQYF,TGTGCCAGCAGCTTAGCGGGCGTGGGGAGGGATACGCAGTATTTT
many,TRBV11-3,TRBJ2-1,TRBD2,CASSRATSGAYNEQFF,TGTGCCAGCAGCAGGGCGACTAGCGGAGCCTACAATGAGCAGTTCTTC
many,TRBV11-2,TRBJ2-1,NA,CASSLEGALGEQFF,TGTGCCAGCAGCTTAGAGGGGGCGCTCGGTGAGCAGTTCTTC
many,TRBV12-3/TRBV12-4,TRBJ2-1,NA,CASSSTNSEGGVYNEQFF,TGTGCCAGCAGTAGCACTAACTCCGAGGGGGGGGTGTACAATGAGCAGTTCTTC
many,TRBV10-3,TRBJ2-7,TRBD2,CAISESNPGLAGGTISYEQYF,TGTGCCATCAGTGAGTCCAATCCGGGACTAGCGGGAGGCACGATCTCCTACGAGCAGTACTTC
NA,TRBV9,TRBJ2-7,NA,CASSVDLSSEQYF,TGTGCCAGCAGCGTAGATCTGTCCTCCGAGCAGTACTTC
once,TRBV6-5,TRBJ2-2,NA,CASRDDTGELFF,TGTGCCAGCAGGGATGATACCGGGGAGCTGTTTTTT
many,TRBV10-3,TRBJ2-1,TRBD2,CAIKGLAGVGEQFF,TGTGCCATCAAAGGACTAGCGGGAGTCGGCGAGCAGTTCTTC
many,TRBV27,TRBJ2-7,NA,CASSLLGSLPKYF,TGTGCCAGCAGTTTATTAGGGTCTTTACCAAAGTACTTC
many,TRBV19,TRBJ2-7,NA,CASSIDPTRTAYEQYF,TGTGCCAGTAGTATAGATCCTACAAGAACTGCCTACGAGCAGTACTTC
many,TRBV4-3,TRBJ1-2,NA,CASSQDTRGANYGYTF,TGCGCCAGCAGCCAAGATACTCGGGGAGCTAACTATGGCTACACCTTC
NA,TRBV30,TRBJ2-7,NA,CAWSGQSYEQYF,TGTGCCTGGAGTGGACAGTCCTACGAGCAGTACTTC
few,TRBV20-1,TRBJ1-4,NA,CSALRRGHEKLFF,TGCAGTGCTCTTAGGCGGGGACATGAAAAACTGTTTTTT
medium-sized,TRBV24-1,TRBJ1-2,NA,CATSDRAGYTF,TGTGCCACCAGTGATCGGGCGGGCTACACCTTC
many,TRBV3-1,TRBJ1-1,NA,CASSQDGGRFGEAFF,TGTGCCAGCAGCCAAGATGGGGGACGATTTGGTGAAGCTTTCTTT
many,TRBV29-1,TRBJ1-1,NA,CSVRGGNTEAFF,TGCAGCGTCCGGGGCGGGAACACTGAAGCTTTCTTT
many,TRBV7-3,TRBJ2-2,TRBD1,CASSRGTGYTGELFF,TGTGCCAGCAGCCGCGGGACAGGGTACACCGGGGAGCTGTTTTTT
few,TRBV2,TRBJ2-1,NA,CASRAEGSKFF,TGTGCCAGCAGGGCAGAGGGATCCAAGTTCTTC
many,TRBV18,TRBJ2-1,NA,CASSPPGLASEQFF,TGTGCCAGCTCACCACCAGGATTAGCATCTGAGCAGTTCTTC
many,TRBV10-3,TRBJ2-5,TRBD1,CAISVTGNEETQYF,TGTGCCATCAGCGTGACAGGGAATGAGGAGACCCAGTACTTC
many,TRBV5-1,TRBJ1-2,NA,CASSPAGGADGYTF,TGCGCCAGCAGCCCGGCGGGGGGGGCGGATGGCTACACCTTC
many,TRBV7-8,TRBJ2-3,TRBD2,CASSLTGGRDTQYF,TGTGCCAGCAGCTTAACGGGGGGGCGCGATACGCAGTATTTT
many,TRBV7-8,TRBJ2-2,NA,CASSLAGQNTGELFF,TGTGCCAGCAGCTTAGCGGGACAGAACACCGGGGAGCTGTTTTTT
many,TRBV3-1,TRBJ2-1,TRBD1,CASSPSQGQGGYNEQFF,TGTGCCAGCAGCCCGAGCCAGGGACAGGGGGGTTACAATGAGCAGTTCTTC
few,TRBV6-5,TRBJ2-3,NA,CASSWGPRGGTDTQYF,TGTGCCAGCAGTTGGGGACCTCGAGGAGGCACAGATACGCAGTATTTT
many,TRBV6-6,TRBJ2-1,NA,CASSYPQGFQDNEQFF,TGTGCCAGCAGTTACCCACAGGGTTTCCAGGACAATGAGCAGTTCTTC
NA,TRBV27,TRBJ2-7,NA,CASSLSPGAYEQYF,TGTGCCAGCAGTTTAAGCCCTGGGGCCTACGAGCAGTACTTC
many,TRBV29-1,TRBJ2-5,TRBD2,CSVESSGAVGTQYF,TGCAGCGTTGAGAGTAGCGGGGCCGTGGGGACCCAGTACTTC
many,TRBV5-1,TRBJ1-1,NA,CASSAVETEAFF,TGCGCCAGCAGCGCAGTGGAAACTGAAGCTTTCTTT
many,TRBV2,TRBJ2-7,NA,CASSDGGNYEQYF,TGTGCCAGCAGTGATGGGGGAAACTACGAGCAGTACTTC
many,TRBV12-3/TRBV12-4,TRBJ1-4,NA,CASSFSTTNEKLFF,TGTGCCAGCAGTTTTTCCACAACTAATGAAAAACTGTTTTTT